The clone carrying this TCR beta chain was seen more than once but under ten times. This entry belongs to a study of identical twins. This CDR3 has 16 residues. With V trimmed by 0 bases and J by 7 bases, 7 bases remained unmatched. The germline V gene encodes CDR1 MNHEY and CDR2 SVGAGI. TCRdb re-called the 5' RACE reads with MiXCR, one entry per CDR3 protein. The repertoire holds 690,000 or so distinct CDR3 sequences, with less than 10% as singletons. A further study also used this sample, focusing on yellow fever vaccine responses in identical twins.

The gene calls are TRBV6-5 and TRBJ2-1; 9 positions match TRBD2. The receptor was derived from a woman younger than 30 in good health. Input material: PBMCs. As DNA, the CDR3 is TGTGCCAGCAGTTACTCGGGCAGCGGGGGGACTAATGAGCAGTTCTTC. It codes for CASSYSGSGGTNEQFF.